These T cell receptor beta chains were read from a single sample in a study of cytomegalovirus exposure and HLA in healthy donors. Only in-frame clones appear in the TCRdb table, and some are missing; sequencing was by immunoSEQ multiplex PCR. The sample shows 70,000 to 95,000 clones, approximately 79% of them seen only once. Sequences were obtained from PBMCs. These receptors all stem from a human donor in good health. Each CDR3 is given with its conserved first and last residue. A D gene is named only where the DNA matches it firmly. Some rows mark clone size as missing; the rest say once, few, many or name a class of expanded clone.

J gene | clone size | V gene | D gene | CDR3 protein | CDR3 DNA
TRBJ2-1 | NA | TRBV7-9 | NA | CASSLELTLGSYNEQFF | TGTGCCAGCAGCTTAGAGCTGACATTGGGCTCCTACAATGAGCAGTTCTTC
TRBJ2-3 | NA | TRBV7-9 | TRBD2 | CASSAPLAGVTDTQYF | TGTGCCAGCAGCGCCCCTCTGGCGGGGGTCACAGATACGCAGTATTTT
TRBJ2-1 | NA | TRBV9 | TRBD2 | CASSPWASGGNEQFF | TGTGCCAGCAGCCCCTGGGCTAGCGGGGGTAATGAGCAGTTCTTC
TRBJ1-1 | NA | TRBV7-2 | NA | CASSFPPITEAFF | TGTGCCAGCAGCTTCCCCCCTATTACTGAAGCTTTCTTT
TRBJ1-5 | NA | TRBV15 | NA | CATRIGNQPQHF | TGTGCCACCAGAATAGGCAATCAGCCCCAGCATTTT
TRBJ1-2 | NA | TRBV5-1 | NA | CASRITVSAMNGYTF | TGCGCCAGCAGGATAACCGTTAGCGCGATGAATGGCTACACCTTC
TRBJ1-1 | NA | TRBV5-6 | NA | CASSSRDFGNTEAFF | TGTGCCAGCAGCTCCCGGGACTTCGGGAACACTGAAGCTTTCTTT
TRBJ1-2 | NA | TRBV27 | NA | CASTPQVRGGYTF | TGTGCCAGCACCCCGCAGGTCCGGGGGGGCTACACCTTC
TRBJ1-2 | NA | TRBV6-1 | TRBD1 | CASLTTYRGDGYTF | TGTGCCAGCCTAACAACCTACAGGGGCGATGGCTACACCTTC
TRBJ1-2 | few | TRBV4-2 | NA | CASSQDPSGECGYTF | TGTGCCAGCAGCCAAGATCCTTCAGGGGAGTGCGGCTACACCTTC
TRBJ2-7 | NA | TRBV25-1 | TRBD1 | CASSDRQGRYEQYF | TGTGCCAGCAGTGATAGACAGGGTCGCTACGAGCAGTACTTC
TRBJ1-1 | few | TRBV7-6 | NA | CASSLSGAEAFF | TGTGCCAGCAGCTTATCGGGAGCTGAAGCTTTCTTT
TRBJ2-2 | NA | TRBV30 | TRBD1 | CAWSIGGMVGGELFF | TGTGCCTGGAGCATAGGGGGCATGGTTGGCGGGGAGCTGTTTTTT
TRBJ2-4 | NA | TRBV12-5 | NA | CASGLAPYSGAPNIQYF | TGTGCTAGTGGTTTGGCCCCTTACAGTGGCGCCCCAAACATTCAGTACTTC
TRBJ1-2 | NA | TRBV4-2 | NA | CASSREGNYGYTF | TGTGCCAGCAGCCGTGAGGGTAACTATGGCTACACCTTC
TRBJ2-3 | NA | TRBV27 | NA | CASSLSAGWSTDTQYF | TGTGCCAGCAGTTTATCGGCAGGATGGAGCACAGATACGCAGTATTTT
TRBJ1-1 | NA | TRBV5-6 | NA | CASSLYRDYANTEAFF | TGTGCCAGCAGCTTATACAGGGATTATGCGAACACTGAAGCTTTCTTT
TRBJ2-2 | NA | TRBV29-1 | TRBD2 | CSVAGLATGELFF | TGCAGCGTGGCGGGACTAGCAACCGGGGAGCTGTTTTTT